Here is one T cell receptor beta chain with its context. This clone was detected a few times. Its antigen has not been determined. No per-base quality is available; no much larger clone lies one base away. For TCR beta library preparation, roughly 2 micrograms of genomic DNA were extracted from the cryopreserved PBMCs. Longitudinal blood samples from CLL patients on ibrutinib monotherapy underwent high-throughput TCR beta sequencing. The patients were enrolled in a single-center, open-label phase 2 trial of ibrutinib monotherapy. The data were taken from a study of cytotoxic CD8 clonotypes in ibrutinib-treated CLL (dated by TCRdb to the early 2020s). Concerning the study at large: The cohort had about ten relapsed/refractory and more than 14 treatment-naive patients; roughly 17 were IGHV unmutated. Partial responses were observed in 24 patients and complete responses in 2; after a median follow-up of 68 months, remission was maintained in roughly 14 patients and progression was observed in some twelve. Response samples were obtained after a median of 12 months of treatment, with a range of roughly 6 to 40 months. On average, each sample yielded roughly 250,000 productive templates and tens of thousands of productive rearrangements. Of the 70 to 100 people in the trial, around 26 had longitudinal samples available. Cryopreserved peripheral blood mononuclear cells were obtained prior to treatment, at the time of response, and at either disease progression or sustained remission.

The goal of deep resolution MiSeq sequencing was a depth between 1 in 1 million and 1 in 200,000 T cells, and coverage averaged 10x per clonotype. The immunoSEQ hsTCRB Kit was used to generate TCR beta libraries. Processing in the source paper ran as follows. Data were analyzed with ImmunoSEQ Data Assistant and ImmunoSEQ Analyzer, with V, D and J genes assigned per IMGT definitions. Clonality, which ranges from 0 to 1, was calculated by subtracting the normalized Shannon entropy of productive rearrangement frequencies from one. Only overrepresented clonotypes making up at least 0.05% of the repertoire of each patient were included in the public clonotype analysis. Thirteen age-matched healthy donor repertoires from immuneACCESS were used as controls for clonality. Entries here come from immuneACCESS through TCRdb and include only in-frame sequences with V and J called. Some clones fail to appear in such tables; in the studies checked, an unresolved V gene covers under half of the shortfall, and the cause of the remainder is unknown. V, J and clone size derive from that table, while D and trimming were established from the DNA sequence. In all, the sample holds tens of thousands of clones, and around 53% of those were seen once. Approximately 17% of the sample goes to the ten largest clones.

What the research found in general, with its limitations: At baseline, clonality was higher than in age-matched healthy donors and showed a strong correlation with circulating CD8+ T-cell counts. An increase in clonality was observed at ibrutinib response, with clonality remaining stable during sustained remission and falling back toward baseline at progression. Sampling times were not matched between sustained-remission and progressing patients, and lymph node repertoires were not studied. Public clonotypes were rare and either shrank or stayed stable during treatment, and the rise in clonality at ibrutinib response reflected expansion of private clonotypes.

CDR1 is given as SNHLY and CDR2 as FYNNEI, both from the germline V gene. V and J are trimmed by 6 bases and 6 bases, and the gene matches miss 6 bases of the junction. The CDR3 covers 13 residues, taking in both the cysteine and the phenylalanine. Only the CDR3 region is kept as DNA, spanning 39 bases read in frame from base 1. This sample comprised PBMCs, obtained before ibrutinib treatment. This clonotype originated in a human donor with chronic lymphocytic leukemia. Recombination linked TRBV2 to TRBJ1-2; 8 of the junction bases match TRBD1. The CDR3 protein sequence reads: CASRLTGADGYTF. The nucleotides are TGTGCCAGCAGGCTGACAGGGGCCGATGGCTACACCTTC.